These 14 T cell receptor beta chains originate from one sample sequenced in a study of beta chain features in type 1 diabetes. Study conclusions and caveats: Type 1 diabetes patients had moderately but significantly shorter TCRB CDR3s in all four CD4+ subsets.

These receptors have no identified antigens. Isolated RNA was reverse transcribed in full, so expressed TCRB transcripts were sequenced. Only in-frame clones appear in the TCRdb table, and some are missing; sequencing was by immunoSEQ multiplex PCR. The profile shows around 600,000 clones, over 10% of them singletons. Sequences were obtained from naive CD4+ T cells from blood. The receptors stem from a man aged 30-40 years with type 1 diabetes.

This clone has only a few counts. The genes are TRBV19 and TRBJ1-5; D gene ambiguous. CDR3 length: 13 residues. From germline, CDR1 is LNHDA and CDR2 SQIVND (reference sequence). Trimming removed 5 bases from V and 4 bases from J, with 9 bases in between. CDR3 in DNA: TGTGCCAGTAGTTCACAGAAAAATCAGCCCCAGCATTTT. This gives the protein CASSSQKNQPQHF.

This clone was counted a single time. The gene calls are TRBV10-3 and TRBJ1-5; D unresolved. Deletions cut 10 bases from V and 3 bases from J, with 19 bases between. This CDR3 region has 15 residues. CDR1 is ENHRY, CDR2 SYGVKD, per germline. The CDR3 coding sequence is TGTGCCACCAGGCCGGGAACGGTTGCCAATCAGCCCCAGCATTTT. It yields the protein CATRPGTVANQPQHF.

This clone was seen more than once but under ten times. The chain recombines TRBV19 with TRBJ2-7, with D possibly called TRBD1 or TRBD2 (5 bases each). The germline V gene encodes CDR1 LNHDA and CDR2 SQIVND (reference sequence). This CDR3 is 14 amino acids long. Trimming shortened V by 6 bases and J by 1 base, and 13 bases separated the two germline ends. Written as DNA, the CDR3 is TGTGCCAGTAGCACTTGGGGGAATTCCTACGAGCAGTACTTC. This gives the protein CASSTWGNSYEQYF.

This clone was counted a few times. The genes are TRBV13 and TRBJ1-1; TRBD1 aligns across 9 bases. The CDR3 consists of 15 residues. Germline values: CDR1 PRHDT, CDR2 FYEKMQ (reference sequence). J lost 0 bases, V lost 5 bases, and 4 bases had no gene match. The DNA of the CDR3 is TGTGCCAGCAGCAAAAGGACAGGGGTGAACACTGAAGCTTTCTTT. Its protein is CASSKRTGVNTEAFF.

The chain recombines TRBV20-1 with TRBJ2-7; TRBD1 matches at 12 bases. V was clipped by 5 bases and J by 10 bases; unmatched bases: 3. CDR1 and CDR2 (germline): DFQATT, SNEGSKA (reference sequence). The CDR3 is 11 amino acids. Here the CDR3 reads CSAGGQGAQYF. As DNA, the CDR3 is TGCAGTGCTGGGGGACAGGGGGCCCAGTACTTC.

The chain links TRBV9 to TRBJ1-2; a weak D match, TRBD1 (6 bases). The CDR3 runs 13 residues. Germline CDR1 SGDLS, CDR2 YYNGEE. The V gene lost 3 bases and the J gene lost 7 bases, with 13 bases spanning the gap. The CDR3, as DNA: TGTGCCAGCAGCGAGCACAGGGTTGGTGGCTACACCTTC. Translation gives CASSEHRVGGYTF.

Ten or more counts support this clone. V usage is TRBV14 and J usage is TRBJ2-3; the match to TRBD1 covers 7 bases. The CDR3 loop spans 13 amino acids. Germline loops: CDR1 SGHDN, CDR2 FVKESK. V dropped 5 bases and J dropped 4; count of bases not matched to a gene: 3. DNA of the CDR3: TGTGCCAGCAGCGTGCAGGGGGCAGATACGCAGTATTTT. Its protein product is CASSVQGADTQYF.

The chain couples TRBV25-1 to TRBJ1-4; 10 nucleotides match TRBD1. The CDR3 contains 14 residues. In germline, CDR1 is MGHDK, CDR2 SYGVNS. J gave up 6 bases and V 6 bases, and 4 bases lay outside the gene matches. CDR3 protein: CASRGTGEHEKLFF. In DNA form, the CDR3 reads TGTGCCAGCAGGGGGACAGGGGAACATGAAAAACTGTTTTTT.

The chain employs TRBV7-2 and TRBJ2-7; the match to TRBD1 covers 9 bases. Germline V lookup: CDR1 SGHTA, CDR2 FQGNSA. The V segment lost 4 bases and the J segment 5 bases; nucleotides outside the gene matches: 12. CDR3 size: 16 residues. CDR3 in amino acids: CASSSPPGTGLHEQYF. The CDR3 DNA is TGTGCCAGCAGCTCCCCCCCTGGGACAGGGTTGCACGAGCAGTACTTC.

This clone appeared a few times. The chain is built from TRBV5-4 and TRBJ1-1; D is possibly TRBD1 (5 bases). The germline V and J ends were trimmed by 3 bases and 1 base, with 10 bases remaining between them. CDR1 and CDR2 (germline): SGHNT, YYREEE (reference sequence). CDR3 length: 14 amino acids. The CDR3 region has the DNA TGTGCCAGCAGCTACGGGACGCAGAACACTGAAGCTTTCTTT. This sequence encodes CASSYGTQNTEAFF.

This clone came up a few times. This chain links TRBV7-9 with TRBJ2-1; no firm D call. The CDR3 spans 14 residues. The V end was cut by 5 bases, the J end by 3 bases, with 11 bases between. Germline-derived CDR1 and CDR2 are SEHNR and FQNEAQ (reference sequence). CDR3 loop: CASSPLFVYNEQFF. CDR3 DNA: TGTGCCAGCAGCCCACTATTCGTCTACAATGAGCAGTTCTTC.

For the CDR3, the DNA is TGTGCCAGCAGTCTTACACGGGATTATCGGCGGTTCTTC. It specifies CASSLTRDYRRFF. This chain joins TRBV6-5 and TRBJ2-1; weak D call: TRBD2 (5 bases). CDR1 and CDR2 (germline): MNHEY, SVGAGI. This CDR3 region has 13 residues. The V and J ends lost 5 bases and 15 bases respectively, with 20 bases between them.

This clone has just a few counts. The chain links TRBV6-1 to TRBJ1-5, with a possible D match to TRBD1 (6 bases). The CDR3 spans 15 residues. With 4 bases removed from V and 0 bases from J, the gap between germline ends came to 10 bases. CDR1 and CDR2 (germline): MNHNS, SASEGT. As DNA, the CDR3 is TGTGCCAGCAGTGGGACAGTGATTAGCAATCAGCCCCAGCATTTT. Encoded protein: CASSGTVISNQPQHF.

This clone was observed a handful of times. The chain employs TRBV5-1 and TRBJ1-4, with TRBD1 identical over 7 bases. CDR3 length equals 15 residues. J was trimmed by 4 bases and V by 2 bases; bases with no gene match: 5. The V gene's germline CDR1 is SGHRS and CDR2 YFSETQ. In DNA form, the CDR3 reads TGCGCCAGCAGCTTAGGGACAGCTATTAATGAAAAACTGTTTTTT. Translating it yields CASSLGTAINEKLFF.